Below are 26 T cell receptor beta chains sequenced from a single sample in a study of CD4 T cells in relation to SARS-CoV-2 and coronaviruses. CD4+ T cells from unexposed donors were obtained before the COVID-19 pandemic (2011-2018). CD4+ T cells were isolated from the cells after around 10 days of culture. Which antigens these TCRs recognize remains unknown. Data came from immunoSEQ multiplex PCR; TCRdb stores just in-frame clones and leaves some out. The table has some 26,000 clones, just under 75% seen once. The source material was CD4+ T cells from PBMCs, cultured in vitro. The receptor source for this set is a human donor in good health.

J is TRBJ1-2 and V is TRBV5-1, with D perhaps TRBD1 (6 bases). Trimming shortened V by 0 bases and J by 0 bases, and 15 bases separated the two germline ends. There are 17 residues in the CDR3. Germline-derived CDR1 and CDR2 are SGHRS and YFSETQ. CDR3 nucleotide sequence: TGCGCCAGCAGCTTGGACCCTCGGACAGCCGCTAACTATGGCTACACCTTC. Translation gives CASSLDPRTAANYGYTF.

The chain combines TRBV5-1 with TRBJ2-1; possible D gene TRBD2, 5 bases. CDR1 is SGHRS, CDR2 YFSETQ, per germline. This CDR3 region has 14 residues. Trimming left V 6 bases short and J 0 bases short, with 10 bases between. The CDR3 here is CASMGRSSYNEQFF. CDR3 DNA sequence: TGCGCCAGCATGGGGAGAAGCTCCTACAATGAGCAGTTCTTC.

This rearrangement joins TRBV19 to TRBJ2-5; 10 bases align to TRBD1. The CDR3 totals 14 residues. Trimming removed 6 bases from V and 5 bases from J; junction bases left unmatched: 6. The germline V gene encodes CDR1 LNHDA and CDR2 SQIVND (reference sequence). CDR3 sequence (DNA): TGTGCCAGTAGACCCGGGACAGGGGTTGAGACCCAGTACTTC. This translates into CASRPGTGVETQYF.

The rearrangement links TRBV7-2 to TRBJ2-7; D uncertain. Germline V gene data show CDR1 as SGHTA and CDR2 as FQGNSA. CDR3 length: 13 residues. V was clipped by 2 bases and J by 2 bases, with 7 bases between them. The CDR3 DNA reads as TGTGCCAGCAGCTTAACCTTTGCCTACGAGCAGTACTTC. It translates to CASSLTFAYEQYF.

This chain uses TRBV5-6 with TRBJ2-3, with D uncertain. V lost 2 bases, J lost 6 bases, and 4 bases lay in between. Germline loops: CDR1 SGHDT, CDR2 YYEEEE. The CDR3 runs to 11 residues. The CDR3 DNA is TGTGCCAGCAGCTTCGGGGATACGCAGTATTTT. Its translation is CASSFGDTQYF.

The chain combines TRBV19 with TRBJ2-1, with D perhaps matching TRBD1 (6 bases). V was clipped by 5 bases and J by 1 base, with 15 bases between them. The CDR3 length is 16 residues. The germline gives CDR1 LNHDA, CDR2 SQIVND (reference sequence). DNA of the CDR3: TGTGCCAGTAGTCTCATCCTTGGACAGTCCTACAATGAGCAGTTCTTC. Protein: CASSLILGQSYNEQFF.

This clone has a handful of counts. The rearrangement uses TRBV4-2 and TRBJ1-1, with D perhaps TRBD1 (6 bases). The ends were cut back, 1 base at V and 2 bases at J, with 11 bases in the middle. Germline V CDR1 and CDR2: LGHNA, YNFKEQ. The CDR3 contains 15 residues. CDR3 in DNA: TGTGCCAGCAGCCAAGCCCCACAGGGAAACACTGAAGCTTTCTTT. Amino acid sequence: CASSQAPQGNTEAFF.

The CDR3 loop reads CASSYSNANYGYTF. DNA of the CDR3: TGTGCCAGCAGTTACTCGAACGCTAACTATGGCTACACCTTC. The J gene is TRBJ1-2, the V gene TRBV6-5, with no clear D. CDR3 length: 14 residues. Germline V lookup: CDR1 MNHEY, CDR2 SVGAGI. V lost 0 bases and J lost 0, with 5 bases in between.

The V gene is TRBV4-3, the J gene TRBJ1-6, with no clear D. The CDR3 loop spans 14 amino acids. Germline values: CDR1 LGHNA, CDR2 YSLEER. Trimming left V 0 bases short and J 7 bases short, with 7 bases between. CDR3 bases: TGCGCCAGCAGCCAAGATCAGACCAATTCACCCCTCCACTTT. Its translation is CASSQDQTNSPLHF.

The V and J genes are TRBV12-3 or TRBV12-4 and TRBJ1-2; D might be TRBD1 (5 bases). The CDR3 runs to 13 residues. The V and J ends lost 2 bases and 6 bases respectively, with 10 bases between them. The CDR3 bases are TGTGCCAGCAGTTTAAGGGGAGAGGATGGCTACACCTTC. Translation gives CASSLRGEDGYTF.

This clone was recorded only once. The chain links TRBV5-6 to TRBJ1-2, with D uncertain. The CDR3 contains 14 residues. Germline CDR1 SGHDT, CDR2 YYEEEE. Trimming cost V 0 bases and J 3 bases, with 9 bases left between them. This CDR3 reads CASSLGGVDYGYTF. The CDR3 DNA reads as TGTGCCAGCAGCTTGGGCGGGGTTGACTATGGCTACACCTTC.

The chain combines TRBV3-1 (or the pseudogene TRBV3-2) with TRBJ2-1, with 10 bases fitting TRBD2. Germline lookup yields CDR1 LGHDT and CDR2 YNNKEL (reference sequence). Unmatched junction bases numbered 8, after V lost 3 bases and J lost 6 bases. This CDR3 region has 16 residues. CDR3 sequence reads: CASSHSSGGARNEQFF. CDR3 DNA sequence: TGTGCCAGCAGCCATTCCAGCGGGGGGGCCCGCAATGAGCAGTTCTTC.

The rearrangement joins TRBV29-1 to TRBJ1-2, with 8 bases matching TRBD1. Germline CDR1 and CDR2: SQVTM and ANQGSEA. The CDR3 totals 15 residues. Trimming cost V 3 bases and J 7 bases; bases outside gene matches: 13. CDR3 nucleotides: TGCAGCGTTGATCCGGACAGGGAGGTTAATGGTGGCTACACCTTC. Translation gives CSVDPDREVNGGYTF.

This clone was counted only a few times. J is TRBJ2-7 and V is TRBV10-2; D not resolved. CDR3 length: 13 residues. V shed 4 bases and J shed 4 bases, with 11 bases lying between them. Germline CDR1 reads WSHSY; CDR2 reads SAAADI. The chain's CDR3 is CASSVTSGYEQYF. The CDR3 nucleotides are TGCGCCAGCAGTGTTACCAGTGGTTACGAGCAGTACTTC.

The gene calls are TRBV5-1 and TRBJ2-2, with 11 bases aligning to TRBD2. Germline V gene sequence: CDR1 SGHRS, CDR2 YFSETQ. V shed 0 bases, J shed 1 base, and the junction held 8 bases outside the gene matches. The CDR3 has 19 amino acids. The CDR3 coding sequence is TGCGCCAGCAGCTTGGGGCACCTGACTAGCGGGAAGAACACCGGGGAGCTGTTTTTT. This sequence encodes CASSLGHLTSGKNTGELFF.

This chain links TRBV30 with TRBJ2-2, with TRBD2 matching over 12 bases. The V gene's germline CDR1 is GTSNPN and CDR2 SVGIG (reference sequence). The CDR3 extends over 14 amino acids. The V and J ends lost 4 bases and 5 bases, in that order; junction bases with no gene match: 2. Here the CDR3 reads CAWTSGRVTGELFF. In nucleotides, the CDR3 is TGTGCCTGGACTAGCGGGAGGGTTACCGGGGAGCTGTTTTTT.

The chain joins TRBV29-1 to TRBJ2-1; D might be TRBD1 or TRBD2, each matching 7 bases. Trimming stripped 3 bases from V and 3 bases from J, with 18 bases between. Looked up from germline, CDR1 is SQVTM and CDR2 is ANQGSEA. CDR3 size: 16 residues. CDR3 residues: CSVEGGRDSHYNEQFF. In DNA form, the CDR3 reads TGCAGCGTTGAGGGGGGGCGGGACAGTCACTACAATGAGCAGTTCTTC.

The chain joins TRBV7-9 to TRBJ2-1, with 14 bases aligning to TRBD2. Germline V CDR1 and CDR2: SEHNR, FQNEAQ (reference sequence). V gave up 5 bases and J gave up 2 bases; unmatched junction bases: 11. The CDR3 loop spans 19 amino acids. This chain's CDR3 is CASSPRIGLAGGAYNEQFF. CDR3 nucleotides: TGTGCCAGCAGCCCCCGCATAGGACTAGCGGGAGGAGCCTACAATGAGCAGTTCTTC.

The chain combines TRBV7-2 with TRBJ2-7; maybe TRBD2 (5 bases). Trimming removed 5 bases at V and 0 bases at J, with 17 bases between. Germline V gene sequence: CDR1 SGHTA, CDR2 FQGNSA. The CDR3 totals 16 residues. The CDR3 sequence is CASSRRWAGSSYEQYF. The CDR3 bases are TGTGCCAGCAGCCGGAGGTGGGCCGGCAGCTCCTACGAGCAGTACTTC.

The rearrangement joins TRBV19 to TRBJ2-3, with 8 bases that match TRBD2. Germline-derived CDR1 and CDR2 are LNHDA and SQIVND (reference sequence). The CDR3 extends over 16 amino acids. Unmatched junction bases numbered 8, after V lost 3 bases and J lost 3 bases. CDR3 nucleotides: TGTGCCAGTAGTATTTGGCTAGCGGGTCGAACAGATACGCAGTATTTT. Translation: CASSIWLAGRTDTQYF. Using reference TRBV19 and TRBJ2-3 for the parts outside the CDR3, the full variable domain is DGGITQSPKYLFRKEGQNVTLSCEQNLNHDAMYWYRQDPGQGLRLIYYSQIVNDFQKGDIAEGYSVSREKKESFPLTVTSAQKNPTAFYLCASSIWLAGRTDTQYFGPGTRLTVL.

This chain links TRBV30 with TRBJ2-5; possibly TRBD2 for D (6 bases). V lost 5 bases, J lost 7 bases, and 11 bases lay in between. This CDR3 is built from 11 residues. Germline assignment: CDR1 GTSNPN and CDR2 SVGIG (reference sequence). This CDR3 reads CAWSTGGTQYF. The CDR3 DNA reads as TGTGCCTGGTCCACCGGGGGGACCCAGTACTTC.

The V call is TRBV11-2, the J call TRBJ1-2; D might be TRBD1 (5 bases). Germline values: CDR1 SGHAT, CDR2 FQNNGV. This CDR3 has 18 amino acids. Trimming stripped 2 bases from V and 1 base from J, with 20 bases between. The CDR3 here is CASSLTTGGGALNYGYTF. The CDR3 DNA follows: TGTGCCAGCAGCTTAACTACCGGGGGAGGGGCCCTTAACTATGGCTACACCTTC.

This chain uses TRBV3-1 (or the pseudogene TRBV3-2) with TRBJ2-7; D may be TRBD2 (5 bases). The germline V and J ends were trimmed by 9 bases and 1 base, with 10 bases remaining between them. The CDR3 has 12 amino acids. CDR1 and CDR2 (germline): LGHDT, YNNKEL (reference sequence). CDR3: CARLGRSYEQYF. In DNA, the CDR3 is TGTGCCAGGTTGGGGAGATCCTACGAGCAGTACTTC.

The chain has TRBV5-1 and TRBJ2-7; D gene uncertain. Looked up from germline, CDR1 is SGHRS and CDR2 is YFSETQ. V was pared by 3 bases and J by 4 bases, with 8 bases between. CDR3 length: 12 residues. The CDR3 loop is CASSSQTYEQYF. CDR3 nucleotide sequence: TGCGCCAGCAGCTCACAAACATACGAGCAGTACTTC.

This clone was picked up one time. In DNA, the CDR3 is TGTGCCAGCGGGAGCGGGGAAGGAGCAGATACGCAGTATTTT. Its protein product is CASGSGEGADTQYF. The chain is built from TRBV3-1 (or the pseudogene TRBV3-2) and TRBJ2-3; 7 bases align to TRBD2. In germline, CDR1 is LGHDT, CDR2 YNNKEL (reference sequence). The CDR3 length is 14 residues. Trimming removed 8 bases from V and 4 bases from J; junction bases left unmatched: 9.

The chain employs TRBV30 and TRBJ2-1, with TRBD1 identical over 9 bases. J lost 5 bases, V lost 0 bases, and 5 bases had no gene match. Germline V lookup: CDR1 GTSNPN, CDR2 SVGIG (reference sequence). The CDR3 spans 15 residues. CDR3 DNA: TGTGCCTGGAGTGTAGGAACAGGGGGCCACAATGAGCAGTTCTTC. Its translation: CAWSVGTGGHNEQFF. Together with reference TRBV30 and TRBJ2-1, the CDR3 gives the full variable domain: SQTIHQWPATLVQPVGSPLSLECTVEGTSNPNLYWYRQAAGRGLQLLFYSVGIGQISSEVPQNLSASRPQDRQFILSSKKLLLSDSGFYLCAWSVGTGGHNEQFFGPGTRLTVL.